Listed below are T cell receptor beta chains from one sample, sequenced in a study of CD8 T cells in Susac syndrome. Using its own MiXCR run on the immunoSEQ multiplex PCR reads, TCRdb lists one record per CDR3 protein. The sample lists 200,000 to 250,000 distinct CDR3 sequences, 94% seen once, with 0.15% in the top ten. The sequenced sample consisted of CD4+ T cells from PBMCs. The receptors stem from a human donor with Susac syndrome. The CDR3 runs from the conserved cysteine through the conserved F or W. Each record gives: V gene, clone size, J gene, D gene, CDR3 DNA, CDR3 protein. A D gene is named only where the DNA matches it firmly. Clone sizes are given selectively: once, few, many, or a class where the clone is expanded.

TRBV3-1	.	TRBJ2-3	.	TGTGCCAGCAGCCAAATGACAGATACGCAGTATTTT	CASSQMTDTQYF
TRBV7-6	.	TRBJ2-1	TRBD2	TGTGCCAGCAGCTTTTACGAACCAAGGACTAGCGGGGATGAGCAGTTCTTC	CASSFYEPRTSGDEQFF
TRBV5-4	.	TRBJ2-7	.	TGTGCCAGCAGCTTGGGGCGGCAGGGAAAATACGAGCAGTACTTC	CASSLGRQGKYEQYF
TRBV5-1	.	TRBJ1-2	.	TGCGCCAGCAGCCCGCTCGGGGCCTTAAACTATGGCTACACCTTC	CASSPLGALNYGYTF
TRBV25-1	.	TRBJ1-1	TRBD1	TGTGCCAGCACCCCGGGACAGGGATACACTGAAGCTTTCTTT	CASTPGQGYTEAFF
TRBV20-1	.	TRBJ2-1	.	TGCAGTGCCGGGACTGAGAGCTCCTACAATGAGCAGTTCTTC	CSAGTESSYNEQFF
TRBV19	.	TRBJ2-7	TRBD1	TGTGCCAGTAGTCCGACACCGGGACAGGGGGGCGCGCTCTCCTACGAGCAGTACTTC	CASSPTPGQGGALSYEQYF
TRBV15	.	TRBJ1-6	.	TGTGCCACCAGCAGAGATACAAATAATTCACCCCTCCACTTT	CATSRDTNNSPLHF
TRBV7-9	.	TRBJ2-7	.	TGTGCCAGCAGCTTACAGACGGACTCCTACGAGCAGTACTTC	CASSLQTDSYEQYF
TRBV5-4	.	TRBJ1-3	.	TGTGCCAGCAGCTTGGGACAGGCCGGAAACACCATATATTTT	CASSLGQAGNTIYF
TRBV6-2/TRBV6-3	.	TRBJ2-3	TRBD2	TGTGCCAGCATCAAGGCGACTAGCGGGGGGCGCACAGATACGCAGTATTTT	CASIKATSGGRTDTQYF
TRBV9	.	TRBJ1-3	.	TGTGCCAGCAGCGTAGGAGGGGCCTCTGGAAACACCATATATTTT	CASSVGGASGNTIYF
TRBV30	.	TRBJ2-1	TRBD2	TGTGCCTGGAGGGGAGCGGGGGCCTCCTACAATGAGCAGTTCTTC	CAWRGAGASYNEQFF
TRBV5-1	.	TRBJ1-2	.	TGCGCCAGCAGCGATGGACAGCTCTATGGCTACACCTTC	CASSDGQLYGYTF
TRBV4-2	.	TRBJ2-2	.	TGTGCCAGCAGCCCCCGAGGAGAGGGAGGGGAGCTGTTTTTT	CASSPRGEGGELFF
TRBV29-1	.	TRBJ2-2	.	TGCAGCGTGCCCCAGGAGAACACCGGGGAGCTGTTTTTT	CSVPQENTGELFF
TRBV5-6	once	TRBJ2-1	.	TGTGCCAGCAGCCGCGGGGAGAGCTCCTACAATGAGCAGTTCTTC	CASSRGESSYNEQFF
TRBV15	.	TRBJ1-5	TRBD1	TGTGCCACCAGCAGGCAGGGGGTACTTCAGCCCCAGCATTTT	CATSRQGVLQPQHF
TRBV19	.	TRBJ2-1	TRBD2	TGTGCCAGTAGGGGGTCTAGCGGGGGGGCCGATGAGCAGTTCTTC	CASRGSSGGADEQFF
TRBV5-4	.	TRBJ1-4	TRBD1	TGTGCCAGCAGCTCGACAGGGGGCGGTGAAAAACTGTTTTTT	CASSSTGGGEKLFF
TRBV5-1	few	TRBJ2-7	TRBD1	TGCGCCAGCAGCTTGTTGCAGGGGGCGTACGAGCAGTACTTC	CASSLLQGAYEQYF
TRBV30	.	TRBJ1-2	.	TGTGCCTGGAGTGGGGACTTAGGTCACGGCTACACCTTC	CAWSGDLGHGYTF
TRBV10-3	.	TRBJ1-1	.	TGTGCCATCAGTGAAGGGGCAGGGGAAGCTTTCTTT	CAISEGAGEAFF
TRBV30	.	TRBJ1-3	.	TGTGCCTGGAGGGCGGGCGGGGTCTCTGGAAACACCATATATTTT	CAWRAGGVSGNTIYF
TRBV10-3	.	TRBJ2-7	TRBD1	TGTGCCACAACGACAGGGATCCACGAGCAGTACTTC	CATTTGIHEQYF
TRBV7-2	.	TRBJ2-2	.	TGTGCCAGCAGCGTATTATCGGAGCTGTTTTTT	CASSVLSELFF
TRBV24-1	.	TRBJ2-1	.	TGTGCCACCAGTGATCGAGGGTCCTCCTACAATGAGCAGTTCTTC	CATSDRGSSYNEQFF
TRBV6-5	.	TRBJ2-1	.	TGTGCCAGCAGACCACTAGAATTCGAGAACAATGAGCAGTTCTTC	CASRPLEFENNEQFF
TRBV20-1	.	TRBJ1-2	.	TGCAGTGTCCCGGACGGAGGCAACTATGGCTACACCTTC	CSVPDGGNYGYTF
TRBV7-3	.	TRBJ2-1	.	TGTGCCAGCAGAGGACTGGACAATGAGCAGTTCTTC	CASRGLDNEQFF
TRBV20-1	.	TRBJ2-7	.	TGCAGTGCTAGTCTTTTGGGGGCACGCTACGAGCAGTACTTC	CSASLLGARYEQYF
TRBV6-1	.	TRBJ2-3	.	TGTGCCAGCACTCCGGGCCCAGCGACAGATACGCAGTATTTT	CASTPGPATDTQYF
TRBV28	.	TRBJ1-2	.	TGTGCCAGCAGTTTAACAGGGAGATCTTCTAACTATGGCTACACCTTC	CASSLTGRSSNYGYTF
TRBV4-3	.	TRBJ1-2	.	TGCGCCAGCAGCCGAGGGGTATTAAACTATGGCTACACCTTC	CASSRGVLNYGYTF
TRBV11-2	.	TRBJ2-3	.	TGTGCCAGCAGCTTAGGGGTCCAGCACCTTAGCACAGATACGCAGTATTTT	CASSLGVQHLSTDTQYF
TRBV24-1	.	TRBJ2-1	.	TGTGCCACCAGTGTCCATAGTAATGAGCAGTTCTTC	CATSVHSNEQFF
TRBV4-2	.	TRBJ2-2	.	TGTGCCAGCAGCCCCCGGGGAGTCGGCGGGGAGCTGTTTTTT	CASSPRGVGGELFF
TRBV11-2	.	TRBJ2-5	.	TGTGCCAGCAGTCCATACGGGAAGTGGGAGACCCAGTACTTC	CASSPYGKWETQYF
TRBV10-3	.	TRBJ2-1	TRBD1	TGTGCCATCAGTGAAGGCCGGACAGGGATGGAGGGTGAGCAGTTCTTC	CAISEGRTGMEGEQFF